This T cell receptor (beta chain) was observed in a study of T-cell reconstitution after alpha-beta-depleted transplantation in children. Study observations and caveats: T-cell counts and diversity at one year following transplant were attributed mainly to newly produced T cells. Where alpha-beta T cells came from about two months after transplant was reportedly several hundred expanded graft clones.

At least ten counts were recorded for this clonotype. What it binds is unknown. Germline V gene lookup returns CDR1 DFQATT and CDR2 SNEGSKA (reference sequence). The V segment lost 6 bases and the J segment 10 bases; nucleotides outside the gene matches: 9. The CDR3 runs to 12 residues. Researchers prepared the TCRbeta library using unique molecular identifiers, the study reports. One entry per CDR3 protein, called by TCRdb with MiXCR from the PCR reads. Counted here are roughly 200,000 distinct CDR3 sequences, about 8.7% occurring once; the ten biggest clones make up 35%. This rearrangement joins TRBV20-1 to TRBJ2-1; 7 bases fit TRBD2. The sequence was obtained from a male patient between 2 and 9 years old who had a stem cell transplant for acute myeloid leukemia, so the T cells may come from the graft donor. Sequenced material: PBMCs, mostly from graft donor cells, taken 360 days after TCRalphabeta/CD19-depleted stem cell transplant. CDR3 region: CSANRGREEQFF. The CDR3 region has the DNA TGCAGTGCCAACCGAGGGAGGGAGGAGCAGTTCTTC.